Listed here is a single T cell receptor beta chain. Its antigen is undetermined. No cell sorting was done before RNA was extracted from the tissue. Newly diagnosed lung cancer patients had thoracic surgery in China, August–November 2014, without prior chemotherapy. This sample is drawn from a study of tumor and adjacent non-tumor tissue in lung cancer. Study overall: There were some 11 adenocarcinoma, 2 squamous cell carcinoma and 1 small cell lung cancer cases.

The V end was cut by 3 bases, the J end by 11 bases, with 22 bases between. CDR1 MNHEY and CDR2 SVGAGI come from the germline V gene. The CDR3 length is 15 residues. TCRbeta libraries were built with three rounds of nested PCR, modified from ARM-PCR. MiXCR, run by TCRdb on the multiplex PCR reads, gives a single entry per CDR3 protein. The table records about 120,000 distinct CDR3 sequences, around 82% of them present only once. Findings and limits, study-wide: Patients with more diverse tumor TCRs had worse survival. Normal lung showed higher cumulative top 100 clone frequency than tumor.

The chain is built from TRBV6-5 and TRBJ2-5; D possibly matches TRBD1 or TRBD2 (5 bases each). Material: lung tumor tissue. The receptor's source is a man between 65 and 85 years old with non-small cell lung cancer. For the CDR3, the DNA is TGTGCCAGCAGTTATATCGGTCCGGGAACAGGAAGACAGTACTTC. It translates to CASSYIGPGTGRQYF.